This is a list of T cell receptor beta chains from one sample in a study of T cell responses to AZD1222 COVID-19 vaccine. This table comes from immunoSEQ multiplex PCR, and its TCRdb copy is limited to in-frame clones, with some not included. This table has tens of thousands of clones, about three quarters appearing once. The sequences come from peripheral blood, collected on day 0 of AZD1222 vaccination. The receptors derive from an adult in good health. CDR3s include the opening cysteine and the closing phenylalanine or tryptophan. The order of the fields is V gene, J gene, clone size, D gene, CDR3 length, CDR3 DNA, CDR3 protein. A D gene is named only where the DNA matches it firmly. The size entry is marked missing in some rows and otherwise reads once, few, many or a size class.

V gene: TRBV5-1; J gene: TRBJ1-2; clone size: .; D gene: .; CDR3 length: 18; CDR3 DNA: TGCGCCAGCAGCTTGGGGGCCCCACCCGCAGGGCTGTACTATGGCTACACCTTC; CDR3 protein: CASSLGAPPAGLYYGYTF
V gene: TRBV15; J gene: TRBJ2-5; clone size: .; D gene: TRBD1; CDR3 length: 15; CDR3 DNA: TGTGCCACCAGCATACGACAGGGATCAGGGGAGACCCAGTACTTC; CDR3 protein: CATSIRQGSGETQYF
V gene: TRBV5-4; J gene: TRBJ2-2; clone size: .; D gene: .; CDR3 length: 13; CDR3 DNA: TGTGCCAGCAGCTTGGTTGGGTCCGGGGAGCTGTTTTTT; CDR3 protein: CASSLVGSGELFF
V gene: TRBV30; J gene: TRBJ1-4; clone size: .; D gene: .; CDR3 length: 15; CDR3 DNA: TGTGCCTGGAGTGGATTTGACGCGGCTAATGAAAAACTGTTTTTT; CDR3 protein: CAWSGFDAANEKLFF
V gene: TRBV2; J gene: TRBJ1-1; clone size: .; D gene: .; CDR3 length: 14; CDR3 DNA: TGTGCCAGCAGTGAAGTGGGGTTTCTTACTGAAGCTTTCTTT; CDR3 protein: CASSEVGFLTEAFF
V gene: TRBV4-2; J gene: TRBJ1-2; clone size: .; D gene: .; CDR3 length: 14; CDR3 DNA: TGTGCCAGCAGCCAAGATCATAACGGGGCCGGCTACACCTTC; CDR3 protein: CASSQDHNGAGYTF
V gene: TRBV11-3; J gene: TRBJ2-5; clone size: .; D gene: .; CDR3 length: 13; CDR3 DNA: TGTGCCAGCAGCGAAGGGGTTAGGGAGACCCAGTACTTC; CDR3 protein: CASSEGVRETQYF
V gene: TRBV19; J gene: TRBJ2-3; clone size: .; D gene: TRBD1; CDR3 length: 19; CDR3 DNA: TGTGCCAGTAGTATACTCGGTTCTCGCGGACAGGGTCGTGCAGATACGCAGTATTTT; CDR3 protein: CASSILGSRGQGRADTQYF
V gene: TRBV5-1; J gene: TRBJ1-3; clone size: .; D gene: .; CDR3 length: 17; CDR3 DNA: TGCGCCAGCAGCTTGGCCGGGGGGTTAAGCTCTGGAAACACCATATATTTT; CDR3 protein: CASSLAGGLSSGNTIYF
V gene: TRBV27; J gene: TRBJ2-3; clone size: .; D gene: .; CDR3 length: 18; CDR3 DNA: TGTGCCAGCAGTTTGGGTGGTAGGGGGGTTCGGGCCACAGATACGCAGTATTTT; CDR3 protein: CASSLGGRGVRATDTQYF
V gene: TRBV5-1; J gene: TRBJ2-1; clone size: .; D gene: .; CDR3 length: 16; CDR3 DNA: TGCGCCAGCAGCTTGGCCGACAGAAACTCCTACAATGAGCAGTTCTTC; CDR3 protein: CASSLADRNSYNEQFF
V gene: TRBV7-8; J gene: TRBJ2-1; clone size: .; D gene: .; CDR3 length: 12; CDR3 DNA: TGTGCCAGCAGCCCTGACCCTAATGAGCAGTTCTTC; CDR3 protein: CASSPDPNEQFF
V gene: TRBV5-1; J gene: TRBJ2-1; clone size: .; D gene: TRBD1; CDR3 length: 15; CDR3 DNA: TGCGCCAGCACCAATCCGGGACAGGGGGCAGTTGAGCAGTTCTTC; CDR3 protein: CASTNPGQGAVEQFF
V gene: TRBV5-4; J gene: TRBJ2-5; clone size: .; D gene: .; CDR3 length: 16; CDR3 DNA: TGTGCCAGCAGCTCCCTGACGTCGGGAGACCAAGAGACCCAGTACTTC; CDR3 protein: CASSSLTSGDQETQYF
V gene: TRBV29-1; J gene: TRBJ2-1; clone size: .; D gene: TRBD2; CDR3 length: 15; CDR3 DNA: TGCAGCGTGATGACGGGACTAGCTCGTAACAATGAGCAGTTCTTC; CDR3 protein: CSVMTGLARNNEQFF
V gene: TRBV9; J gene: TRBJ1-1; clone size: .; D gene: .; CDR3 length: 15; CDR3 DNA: TGTGCCAGCAGCGTAGGGGCTGGGGGGGACACTGAAGCTTTCTTT; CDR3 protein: CASSVGAGGDTEAFF
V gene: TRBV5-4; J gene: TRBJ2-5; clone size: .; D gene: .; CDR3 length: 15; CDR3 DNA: TGTGCCAGCAGCAAGGAAACACGATTCCAAGAGACCCAGTACTTC; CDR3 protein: CASSKETRFQETQYF
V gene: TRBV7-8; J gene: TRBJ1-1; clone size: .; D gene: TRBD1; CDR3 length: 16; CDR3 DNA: TGTGCCAGCAGCTTAAGGCGAGGGGGCCCGAACACTGAAGCTTTCTTT; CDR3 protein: CASSLRRGGPNTEAFF
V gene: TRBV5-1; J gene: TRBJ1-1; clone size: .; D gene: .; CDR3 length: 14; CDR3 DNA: TGCGCCAGCAGCTTCTACAGGGTCGACACTGAAGCTTTCTTT; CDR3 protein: CASSFYRVDTEAFF
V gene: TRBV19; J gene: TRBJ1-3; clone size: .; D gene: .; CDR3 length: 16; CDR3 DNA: TGTGCCAGTACCGAAATTCAGGGACTTGCTGGAAACACCATATATTTT; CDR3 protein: CASTEIQGLAGNTIYF
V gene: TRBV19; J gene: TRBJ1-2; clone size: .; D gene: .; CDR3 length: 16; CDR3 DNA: TGTGCCAGTACCCTCCTGTCCCGGGATAAGCTAAATGGCTACACCTTC; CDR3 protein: CASTLLSRDKLNGYTF
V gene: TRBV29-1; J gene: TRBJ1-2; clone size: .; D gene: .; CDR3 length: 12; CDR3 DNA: TGCAGCGTTGATACTGAGCCCTATGGCTACACCTTC; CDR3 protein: CSVDTEPYGYTF
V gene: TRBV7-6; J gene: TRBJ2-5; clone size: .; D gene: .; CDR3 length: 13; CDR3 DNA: TGTGCCAGCAGCCCCGGGGTAGAGGAGACCCAGTACTTC; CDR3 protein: CASSPGVEETQYF
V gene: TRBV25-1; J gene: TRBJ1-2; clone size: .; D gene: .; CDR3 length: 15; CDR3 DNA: TGTGCCAGCAGCCCCCGCGGGGGCGCGGGCTATGGCTACACCTTC; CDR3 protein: CASSPRGGAGYGYTF
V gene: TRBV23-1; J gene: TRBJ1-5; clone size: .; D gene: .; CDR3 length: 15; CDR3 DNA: TGCGCCAGCAGTCAATCCCCGGGTGCAAATCAGCCCCAGCATTTT; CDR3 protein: CASSQSPGANQPQHF
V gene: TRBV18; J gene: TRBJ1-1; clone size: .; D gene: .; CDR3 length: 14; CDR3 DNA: TGTGCCAGCTCACCACAGGGGCAGAGGACTGAAGCTTTCTTT; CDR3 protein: CASSPQGQRTEAFF
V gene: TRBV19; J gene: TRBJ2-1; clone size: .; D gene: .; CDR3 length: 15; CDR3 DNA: TGTGCCAGTAGTAAGAGTGCGGGGCCCCAGAATGAGCAGTTCTTC; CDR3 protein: CASSKSAGPQNEQFF
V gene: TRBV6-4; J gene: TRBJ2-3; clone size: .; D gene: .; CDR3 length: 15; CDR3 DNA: TGTGCCAGCAGTGAACAGCCGCATAGCACAGATACGCAGTATTTT; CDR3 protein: CASSEQPHSTDTQYF
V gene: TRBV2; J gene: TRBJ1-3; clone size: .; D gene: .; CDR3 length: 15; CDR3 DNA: TGTGCCAGCAGTGGTTCGGTTCAGAGGGGAAACACCATATATTTT; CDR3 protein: CASSGSVQRGNTIYF
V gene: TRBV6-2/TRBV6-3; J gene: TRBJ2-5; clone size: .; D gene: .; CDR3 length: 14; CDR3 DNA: TGTGCCAGCAGCCAACGTGGGTACCAAGAGACCCAGTACTTC; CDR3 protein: CASSQRGYQETQYF
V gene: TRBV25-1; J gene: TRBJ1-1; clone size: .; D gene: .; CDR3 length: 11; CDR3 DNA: TGTGCCAGCAGGGCGAACACTGAAGCTTTCTTT; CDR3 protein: CASRANTEAFF
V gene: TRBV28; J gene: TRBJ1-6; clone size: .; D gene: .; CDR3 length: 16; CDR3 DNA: TGTGCCAGCAGTCCCCCACATTTTCGTAAGGATTCACCCCTCCACTTT; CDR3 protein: CASSPPHFRKDSPLHF
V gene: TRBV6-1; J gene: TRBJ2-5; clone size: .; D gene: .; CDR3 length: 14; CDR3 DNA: TGTGCCAGCAGTGATCCCGACAGAGTAGAGACCCAGTACTTC; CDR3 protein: CASSDPDRVETQYF
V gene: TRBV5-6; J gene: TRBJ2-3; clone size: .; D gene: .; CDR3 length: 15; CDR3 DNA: TGTGCCAGCAGCTTGGGTATTAGCTCGGCAGATACGCAGTATTTT; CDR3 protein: CASSLGISSADTQYF
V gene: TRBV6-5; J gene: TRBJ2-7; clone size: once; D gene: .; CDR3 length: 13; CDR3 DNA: TGTGCCAGCAGTTACTCAGGACCCAGGGAGCAGTACTTC; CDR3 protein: CASSYSGPREQYF
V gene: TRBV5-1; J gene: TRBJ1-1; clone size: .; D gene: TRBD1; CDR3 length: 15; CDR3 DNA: TGCGCCAGCACCCCATCCCAGGACAGGGCCACTGAAGCTTTCTTT; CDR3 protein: CASTPSQDRATEAFF
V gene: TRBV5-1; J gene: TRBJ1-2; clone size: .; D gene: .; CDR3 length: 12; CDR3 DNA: TGCGCCAGCAGCATTTCAGGGGAAGGCTACACCTTC; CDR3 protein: CASSISGEGYTF
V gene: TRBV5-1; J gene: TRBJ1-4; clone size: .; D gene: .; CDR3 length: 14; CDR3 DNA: TGCGCCAGCAGCTTGAACAGCCTTAATGAAAAACTGTTTTTT; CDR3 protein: CASSLNSLNEKLFF
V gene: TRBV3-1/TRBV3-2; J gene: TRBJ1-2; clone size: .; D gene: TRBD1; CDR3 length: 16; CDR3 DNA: TGTGCCAGCAGCCAAGATTCAGGGGGCAAATGGTATGGCTACACCTTC; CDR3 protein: CASSQDSGGKWYGYTF
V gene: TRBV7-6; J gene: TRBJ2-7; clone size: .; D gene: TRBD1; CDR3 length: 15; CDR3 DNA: TGTGCCAGCAGCTTAGCGCTTGGGACAGGTTACGAGCAGTACTTC; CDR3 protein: CASSLALGTGYEQYF
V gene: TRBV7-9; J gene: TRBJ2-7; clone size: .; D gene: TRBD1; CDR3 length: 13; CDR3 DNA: TGTGCCAGCAGCTTAGACAGGGGGAACGAGCAGTACTTC; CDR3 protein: CASSLDRGNEQYF
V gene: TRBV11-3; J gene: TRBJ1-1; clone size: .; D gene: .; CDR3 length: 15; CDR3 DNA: TGTGCCAGCATTTCCTACAGGGAAATGATCACTGAAGCTTTCTTT; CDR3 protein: CASISYREMITEAFF